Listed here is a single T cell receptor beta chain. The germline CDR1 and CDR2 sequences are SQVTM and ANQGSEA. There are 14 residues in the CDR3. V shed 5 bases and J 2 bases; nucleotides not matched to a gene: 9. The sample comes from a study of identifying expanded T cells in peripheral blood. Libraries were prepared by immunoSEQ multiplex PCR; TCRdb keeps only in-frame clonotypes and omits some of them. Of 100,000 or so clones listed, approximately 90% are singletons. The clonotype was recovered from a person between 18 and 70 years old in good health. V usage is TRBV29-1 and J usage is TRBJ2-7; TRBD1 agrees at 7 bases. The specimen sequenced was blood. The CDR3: CSVLESGGPYEQYF. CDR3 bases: TGCAGCGTTTTGGAGTCAGGGGGACCCTACGAGCAGTACTTC.